These T cell receptor beta chains were read from a single sample in a study of T-cell reconstitution after alpha-beta-depleted transplantation in children. MiXCR, applied by TCRdb to the PCR reads, yields one record per CDR3 protein. In the table there are around 410,000 distinct CDR3 sequences, approximately 11% of which are singletons. The sequencing here drew on PBMCs from the stem cell graft donor, taken from the stem cell graft. The receptors originated from a human donor who donated a stem cell graft to a child with acute myeloid leukemia. CDR3s include the opening cysteine and the closing phenylalanine or tryptophan. The D gene is left open where the match is weak. Size is omitted from some rows. Given values are once, few, many or a class for expanded clones.

j_call | clone_size | v_call | d_call | cdr3_aa | cdr3_nt
TRBJ1-2 | many | TRBV7-2 | NA | CASSRDINYGYTF | TGTGCCAGCAGCCGGGACATTAACTATGGCTACACCTTC
TRBJ2-1 | NA | TRBV5-1 | TRBD2 | CASSPLAGDGSNEQFF | TGCGCCAGCAGCCCCTTAGCGGGAGACGGATCCAATGAGCAGTTCTTC
TRBJ2-1 | few | TRBV29-1 | TRBD1 | CSVEDRTGSGEQFF | TGCAGCGTTGAAGATCGGACAGGGTCCGGCGAGCAGTTCTTC
TRBJ2-2 | few | TRBV12-3/TRBV12-4 | NA | CASSSPKRGLGTGELFF | TGTGCCAGCAGTTCGCCCAAAAGAGGGCTCGGCACCGGGGAGCTGTTTTTT
TRBJ1-1 | NA | TRBV4-2 | NA | CASSQNQGSGARTSEAFF | TGTGCCAGCAGCCAAAATCAGGGGAGCGGGGCCAGGACGAGTGAAGCTTTCTTT
TRBJ2-1 | many | TRBV6-1 | TRBD1 | CASSPYGTGKSNEQFF | TGTGCCAGCAGTCCCTACGGGACAGGGAAATCCAATGAGCAGTTCTTC
TRBJ2-1 | NA | TRBV10-3 | TRBD2 | CAISEAGGSSYNEQFF | TGTGCCATCAGTGAGGCGGGCGGGAGCTCCTACAATGAGCAGTTCTTC
TRBJ1-1 | many | TRBV29-1 | NA | CSVLQGSMNTEAFF | TGCAGCGTTCTCCAAGGCTCCATGAACACTGAAGCTTTCTTT
TRBJ2-7 | few | TRBV7-2 | TRBD2 | CASSSWTSGRGTYEQYF | TGTGCCAGCAGCTCGTGGACTAGCGGGAGAGGCACCTACGAGCAGTACTTC
TRBJ2-5 | NA | TRBV20-1 | TRBD1 | CSAISDRAYQETQYF | TGCAGTGCTATTTCCGACAGGGCGTACCAAGAGACCCAGTACTTC